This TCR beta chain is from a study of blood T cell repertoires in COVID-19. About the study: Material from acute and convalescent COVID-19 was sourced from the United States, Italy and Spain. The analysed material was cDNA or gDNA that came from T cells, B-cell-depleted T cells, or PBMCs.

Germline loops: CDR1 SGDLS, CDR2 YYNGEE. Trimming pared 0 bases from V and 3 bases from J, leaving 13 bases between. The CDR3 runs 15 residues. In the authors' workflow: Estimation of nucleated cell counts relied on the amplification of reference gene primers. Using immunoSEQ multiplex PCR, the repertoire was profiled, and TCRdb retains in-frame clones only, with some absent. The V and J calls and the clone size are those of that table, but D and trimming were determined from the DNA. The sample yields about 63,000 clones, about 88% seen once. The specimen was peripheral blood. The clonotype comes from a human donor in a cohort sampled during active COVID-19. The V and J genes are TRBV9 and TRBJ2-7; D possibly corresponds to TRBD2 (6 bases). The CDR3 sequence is CASSVEAGRHYEQYF. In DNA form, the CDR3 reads TGTGCCAGCAGCGTAGAGGCAGGGAGGCACTACGAGCAGTACTTC.